This is a list of T cell receptor beta chains from one sample in a study of T cell responses to AZD1222 COVID-19 vaccine. Assay: immunoSEQ multiplex PCR; the TCRdb copy retains only in-frame clones and omits some. Of about 120,000 clones listed, 93% are singletons. The material was peripheral blood, obtained on day 0 of AZD1222 vaccination. The origin of the receptors is an adult in good health. The CDR3 runs from the conserved cysteine through the conserved F or W. D genes are given only for firm matches. The size entry is marked missing in some rows and otherwise reads once, few, many or a size class.

clone_size	v_call	j_call	d_call	cdr3_aa	cdr3_nt
.	TRBV9	TRBJ1-2	TRBD1	CASSATGTGGSYGYTF	TGTGCCAGCAGCGCAACCGGGACAGGGGGGAGCTATGGCTACACCTTC
.	TRBV28	TRBJ2-1	.	CASSFSALRNEQFF	TGTGCCAGCAGTTTCTCCGCACTGAGGAATGAGCAGTTCTTC
.	TRBV14	TRBJ2-7	.	CASSPRTFSEQYF	TGTGCCAGCAGCCCTAGGACTTTCAGCGAGCAGTACTTC
.	TRBV5-1	TRBJ1-6	TRBD1	CASSLVDRGYNSPLHF	TGCGCCAGCAGCTTGGTGGACAGGGGATATAATTCACCCCTCCACTTT
.	TRBV7-9	TRBJ2-4	.	CASSLQGDIQYF	TGTGCCAGCAGCTTACAGGGCGACATTCAGTACTTC
.	TRBV5-8	TRBJ2-5	.	CASSLDQETQYF	TGTGCCAGCAGCCTCGACCAAGAGACCCAGTACTTC
.	TRBV28	TRBJ2-7	TRBD2	CASSLPTSGRRDEQYF	TGTGCCAGCAGTTTACCGACTAGCGGGAGAAGGGACGAGCAGTACTTC
.	TRBV12-3/TRBV12-4	TRBJ2-7	TRBD2	CASSLSGEEQYF	TGTGCCAGCAGTTTAAGCGGGGAAGAGCAGTACTTC
.	TRBV10-3	TRBJ2-7	.	CAISESGSYEQYF	TGTGCCATCAGTGAGTCGGGCAGTTACGAGCAGTACTTC
.	TRBV7-9	TRBJ2-7	.	CASSFDNHYEQYF	TGTGCCAGCAGCTTCGACAACCACTACGAGCAGTACTTC
.	TRBV19	TRBJ1-5	.	CASSNRQSSNQPQHF	TGTGCCAGTAGTAATCGACAGAGCAGCAATCAGCCCCAGCATTTT
few	TRBV7-9	TRBJ1-2	.	CASSSKGSVERGYTF	TGTGCCAGCAGCTCAAAAGGTTCAGTTGAACGAGGCTACACCTTC